This TCR beta chain comes out of a study of T cell changes during pregnancy in multiple sclerosis. V was clipped by 2 bases and J by 4 bases; unmatched bases: 13. Germline-derived CDR1 and CDR2 are SNHLY and FYNNEI. This CDR3 is built from 19 residues. The method was immunoSEQ multiplex PCR; TCRdb's version includes in-frame clones alone and lacks a portion of them. The data contain about 100,000 clones, approximately 94% of them singletons. The TCR sequence derives from a female donor with multiple sclerosis, enrolled in a pregnancy study. This rearrangement joins TRBV2 to TRBJ2-5; TRBD2 matches at 13 bases. This specimen consisted of peripheral blood, obtained before pregnancy. The CDR3 here is CASSELGGLAGVSGETQYF. The CDR3, as DNA: TGTGCCAGCAGTGAACTGGGAGGACTAGCGGGAGTCTCGGGAGAGACCCAGTACTTC.